The rows below give T cell receptor beta chains drawn from one sample of a study of T cell responses to AZD1222 COVID-19 vaccine. TCRdb's table, derived via immunoSEQ multiplex PCR, lists solely in-frame clones and lacks some. Here the sample spans fewer than 150,000 clones, 75% to 90% being singletons. The sample here was peripheral blood, taken on day 0 of AZD1222 vaccination. These receptor sequences come from an adult in good health. CDR3s include the opening cysteine and the closing phenylalanine or tryptophan. A D gene is named only where the DNA matches it firmly. Not every row has a clone size; where given, it reads once, few, many or a size class.

j_call,clone_size,v_call,cdr3_length,d_call,cdr3_nt,cdr3_aa
TRBJ1-2,NA,TRBV6-5,13,NA,TGTGCCAGCAGTATGACAGGAAGCTATGGCTACACCTTC,CASSMTGSYGYTF
TRBJ1-2,NA,TRBV5-5,16,TRBD1,TGTGCCAGCAGCTTTGTGGGACAGCGCCACCGACGTGGCTACACCTTC,CASSFVGQRHRRGYTF
TRBJ2-3,NA,TRBV4-1,16,TRBD1,TGCGCCAGCAGCCAATCCACAGGGGGGAGCACAGATACGCAGTATTTT,CASSQSTGGSTDTQYF
TRBJ2-6,NA,TRBV4-1,15,NA,TGCGCCAGCAGCCAGCAGAACTCTGGGGCCAACGTCCTGACTTTC,CASSQQNSGANVLTF
TRBJ2-3,NA,TRBV9,15,TRBD1,TGTGCCAGCAGCGATGAGGGGACAGGGTCAGATACGCAGTATTTT,CASSDEGTGSDTQYF
TRBJ1-4,NA,TRBV4-1,16,TRBD1,TGCGCCAGCAGCCAGCCAGACAGGGTTGACCTAGAGGGACTGTTTTTT,CASSQPDRVDLEGLFF
TRBJ1-1,once,TRBV2,13,TRBD1,TGTGCCAGCAGGGGGACAGGGGGCACTGAAGCTTTCTTT,CASRGTGGTEAFF
TRBJ2-7,NA,TRBV7-8,16,TRBD1,TGTGCCAGCAGCCCGACTCCACAGGGGAGCTCCTACGAGCAGTACTTC,CASSPTPQGSSYEQYF
TRBJ1-4,NA,TRBV12-3/TRBV12-4,13,NA,TGTGCCAGCAGTTTAGCCGGGATAGGGAAACTGTTTTTT,CASSLAGIGKLFF
TRBJ2-5,NA,TRBV7-2,14,NA,TGTGCCAGCAGCTTAGGCCTTCATCAAGAGACCCAGTACTTC,CASSLGLHQETQYF
TRBJ2-5,NA,TRBV30,17,TRBD2,TGTGCCTGGAGAAGTAGCGGGGGGGCCGTCTTACCGGAGACCCAGTACTTC,CAWRSSGGAVLPETQYF
TRBJ1-3,NA,TRBV5-4,15,NA,TGTGCCAGCAGCACTCCCGGGAACTCTGGAAACACCATATATTTT,CASSTPGNSGNTIYF
TRBJ2-7,NA,TRBV7-8,14,NA,TGTGCCAGCAGCTCACCCTTGATCTCCTACGAGCAGTACTTC,CASSSPLISYEQYF
TRBJ2-7,NA,TRBV7-9,14,NA,TGTGCCAGCAGCTTAGACCCGGTATCCTACGAGCAGTACTTC,CASSLDPVSYEQYF
TRBJ2-7,NA,TRBV7-3,15,NA,TGTGCCAGCAGCTTCGTGGCGGGGGCCACCTACGAGCAGTACTTC,CASSFVAGATYEQYF
TRBJ1-1,NA,TRBV3-1/TRBV3-2,14,TRBD1,TGTGCCAGCAGCGTACAGGGGGCGAACACTGAAGCTTTCTTT,CASSVQGANTEAFF
TRBJ1-1,few,TRBV5-4,14,NA,TGTGCCAGCAGCTTGACCGGATCGAACACTGAAGCTTTCTTT,CASSLTGSNTEAFF
TRBJ1-1,NA,TRBV7-2,16,NA,TGTGCCAGCAGTATCACCCCCTTACCCATGAACACTGAAGCTTTCTTT,CASSITPLPMNTEAFF
TRBJ2-5,NA,TRBV7-3,15,NA,TGTGCCAGCAGCCCGGATCCGGCACTTCAAGAGACCCAGTACTTC,CASSPDPALQETQYF
TRBJ1-2,NA,TRBV30,16,TRBD1,TGTGCCTGGGTTCCCGGGACAGGGGGACCTCGGGATGGCTACACCTTC,CAWVPGTGGPRDGYTF
TRBJ2-7,once,TRBV5-5,14,TRBD1,TGTGCCAGCAGCACCGGGACAGGGGACCACGAGCAGTACTTC,CASSTGTGDHEQYF
TRBJ1-1,NA,TRBV3-1/TRBV3-2,14,NA,TGTGCCAGCAGCCAAGAAGTCAGAAACACTGAAGCTTTCTTT,CASSQEVRNTEAFF
TRBJ2-1,NA,TRBV6-5,15,TRBD2,TGTGCCAGCAGTTACTCGAGGACTAGGGACAATGAGCAGTTCTTC,CASSYSRTRDNEQFF
TRBJ2-1,NA,TRBV5-4,15,NA,TGTGCCAGCAGCTTACGGGGGAGCTCCTACAATGAGCAGTTCTTC,CASSLRGSSYNEQFF
TRBJ2-3,NA,TRBV6-5,14,NA,TGTGCCAGCAGCCTAGCAGCGGGCACAGATACGCAGTATTTT,CASSLAAGTDTQYF
TRBJ1-1,NA,TRBV7-9,13,NA,TGTGCCAGCAGCTTAGAAGTTAACACTGAAGCTTTCTTT,CASSLEVNTEAFF
TRBJ1-1,once,TRBV10-3,15,NA,TGTGCCATCAGTGAATGGGGGGGAGGGAACACTGAAGCTTTCTTT,CAISEWGGGNTEAFF
TRBJ1-6,NA,TRBV28,12,NA,TGTGCCAGCGCCCTTAACTTGAGGTCCCTCCACTTT,CASALNLRSLHF
TRBJ2-5,NA,TRBV2,13,NA,TGTGCCAGCAGGGCCGGGACTCGGGAGACCCAGTACTTC,CASRAGTRETQYF
TRBJ2-1,NA,TRBV19,14,TRBD2,TGTGCCAGTACGGCGGGGGGTACCTACAATGAGCAGTTCTTC,CASTAGGTYNEQFF
TRBJ2-7,NA,TRBV24-1,8,NA,TGTGCCACCTCTCAGAGGGGGTTC,CATSQRGF
TRBJ2-7,NA,TRBV14,13,NA,TGTGCCAGCAGCCAAGAAAGGGCCGGGGAGCAGTACTTC,CASSQERAGEQYF
TRBJ2-3,NA,TRBV5-1,15,NA,TGCGCCAGCAGCCCAGGACTCAAACCAGCAGATACGCAGTATTTT,CASSPGLKPADTQYF
TRBJ2-3,NA,TRBV6-5,13,NA,TGTGCCAGCAGGCCAACAGGGCCAGATACGCAGTATTTT,CASRPTGPDTQYF
TRBJ2-2,once,TRBV5-1,15,TRBD1,TGCGCCAGCAGCATTGGACAGGAGAGCACCGGGGAGCTGTTTTTT,CASSIGQESTGELFF